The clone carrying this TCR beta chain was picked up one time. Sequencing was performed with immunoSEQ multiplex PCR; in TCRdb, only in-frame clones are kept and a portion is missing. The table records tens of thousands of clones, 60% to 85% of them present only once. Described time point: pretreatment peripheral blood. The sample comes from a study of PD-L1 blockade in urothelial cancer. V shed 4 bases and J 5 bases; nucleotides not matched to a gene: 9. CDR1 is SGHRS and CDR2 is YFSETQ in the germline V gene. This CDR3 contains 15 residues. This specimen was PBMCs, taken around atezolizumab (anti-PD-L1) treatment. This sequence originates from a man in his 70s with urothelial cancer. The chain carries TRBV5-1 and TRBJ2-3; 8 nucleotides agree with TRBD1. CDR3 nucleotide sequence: TGCGCCAGCAGCCCAGAAGGACAGGGTGAAGATACGCAGTATTTT. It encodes CASSPEGQGEDTQYF.